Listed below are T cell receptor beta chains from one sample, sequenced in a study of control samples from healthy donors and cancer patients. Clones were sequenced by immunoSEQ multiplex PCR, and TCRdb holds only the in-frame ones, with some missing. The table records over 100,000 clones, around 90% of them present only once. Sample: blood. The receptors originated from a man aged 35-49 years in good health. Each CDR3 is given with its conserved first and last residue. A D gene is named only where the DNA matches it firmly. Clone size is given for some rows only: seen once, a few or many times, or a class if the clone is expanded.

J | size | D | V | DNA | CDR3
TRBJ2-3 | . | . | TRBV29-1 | TGCAGCGTCCAACCGGAGAACACAGATACGCAGTATTTT | CSVQPENTDTQYF
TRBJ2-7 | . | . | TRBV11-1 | TGTGCCAGCAGCCTAACCCGGACCTCGACCTACGAGCAGTACTTC | CASSLTRTSTYEQYF
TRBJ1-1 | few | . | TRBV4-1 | TGCGCCAGCAGTCCGCCCCTGAACACTGAAGCTTTCTTT | CASSPPLNTEAFF
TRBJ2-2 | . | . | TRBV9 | TGTGCCAGCAGCGTACCCATCACCGGGGAGCTGTTTTTT | CASSVPITGELFF
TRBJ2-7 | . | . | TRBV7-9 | TGTGCCAGCAGCCAAGGCATAAGGTACCTGGGGAACGAGCAGTACTTC | CASSQGIRYLGNEQYF
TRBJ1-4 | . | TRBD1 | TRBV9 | TGTGCCAGCAGCCCTGAGGGGGCGAGAGAAAAACTGTTTTTT | CASSPEGAREKLFF
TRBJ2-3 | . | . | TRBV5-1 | TGCGCCAGCAGCCAACAGGGAAAAGGTACAGATACGCAGTATTTT | CASSQQGKGTDTQYF
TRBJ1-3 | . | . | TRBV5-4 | TGTGCCAGCAGCCCCGCAGGAGCCTCTGGAAACACCATATATTTT | CASSPAGASGNTIYF
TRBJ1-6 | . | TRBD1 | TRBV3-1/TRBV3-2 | TGTGCCAGCAGCCAAGTTGTGACAGGGCTTCTTTCACCCCTCCACTTT | CASSQVVTGLLSPLHF
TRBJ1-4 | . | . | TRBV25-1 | TGTGCCAGCAGGAGAAATGAAAAACTGTTTTTT | CASRRNEKLFF
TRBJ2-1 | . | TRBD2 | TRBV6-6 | TGTGCCAGCAGTATAGCGGGGGGGGATTACAATGAGCAGTTCTTC | CASSIAGGDYNEQFF
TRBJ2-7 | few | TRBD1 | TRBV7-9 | TGTGCCAGCAGCCCAACCGGGACAGGGGACCACGAGCAGTACTTC | CASSPTGTGDHEQYF
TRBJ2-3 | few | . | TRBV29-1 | TGCAGCCACGGTTTAGGGGTGGGAGATACGCAGTATTTT | CSHGLGVGDTQYF
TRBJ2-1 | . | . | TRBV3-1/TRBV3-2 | TGTGCCAGCAGCCAAGGACTAGTCACCAAGATATACAATGAGCAGTTCTTC | CASSQGLVTKIYNEQFF
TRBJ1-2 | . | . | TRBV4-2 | TGTGCCAGCAGCCAAGATGGAACGAAGAACTATGGCTACACCTTC | CASSQDGTKNYGYTF
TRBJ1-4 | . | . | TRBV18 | TGTGCCAGCCAGCTCACCGGACTCTTGGATAATGAAAAACTGTTTTTT | CASQLTGLLDNEKLFF
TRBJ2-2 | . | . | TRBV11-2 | TGTGCCAGCAGCTTACTCACGGCGAACACCGGGGAGCTGTTTTTT | CASSLLTANTGELFF
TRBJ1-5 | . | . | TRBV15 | TGTGCCACCAGCAGAGATGGGGGGACGGGACAGCCCCAGCATTTT | CATSRDGGTGQPQHF
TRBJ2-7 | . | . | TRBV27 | TGTGCCAGCAGTATAACAGGGAACGAGCAGTACTTC | CASSITGNEQYF
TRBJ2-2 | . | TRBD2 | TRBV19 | TGTGCCAGTAGGGGGCTAGCGGGTCATTACACCGGGGAGCTGTTTTTT | CASRGLAGHYTGELFF
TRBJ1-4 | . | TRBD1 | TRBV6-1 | TGTGCCAGCAGTGAAGCCACAGGGGCTAATGAAAAACTGTTTTTT | CASSEATGANEKLFF
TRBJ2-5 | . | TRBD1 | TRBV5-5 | TGTGCCAGACCGGGACAGGGTAAGGAGACCCAGTACTTC | CARPGQGKETQYF
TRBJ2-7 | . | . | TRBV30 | TGTGCCTGGAGTAAGGGCGGGGGCGGCTCCTACGAGCAGTACTTC | CAWSKGGGGSYEQYF